This T cell receptor (beta chain) was recovered during a study of blood T cell repertoires in COVID-19 (dated by TCRdb to the early 2020s). General notes on the study: Collaborator samples came from the United States, Italy and Spain and covered acute and convalescent phases of COVID-19. The material from the prospective study consisted of cDNA or gDNA derived from T cells, B-cell-depleted T cells, or PBMCs. Samples came from the ongoing ImmuneRACE study (first 160 participants) plus 1,254 subjects from 6 global collaborators. The dataset comprised deeply sampled blood TCRbeta repertoires from subjects exposed to, actively infected with, or recovered from COVID-19. A de-identified subject ID, COVID-19 status, age in years and sex were almost always included in the sample metadata. Where HLA class I and class II types were available, the types were taken from metadata supplied by the sample provider, not from assay-based typing. The repertoires were released in a freely available public database meant as a resource for research on the immune response to SARS-CoV-2.

TCRbeta CDR3 regions were amplified from genomic DNA by means of the immunoSEQ Assay, a bias-controlled multiplex PCR. In the authors' own workflow: The number of nucleated cells in each sample was estimated by amplification of reference gene primers within the assay. To quantify the absolute abundance of each unique TCRbeta CDR3 rearrangement, sequence reads were collapsed and filtered. For each sample, productive Simpson clonality was calculated as the square root of Simpson's diversity index over productive rearrangements. In its TCRdb copy, this immuneACCESS table keeps in-frame sequences only and misses some clones. Where compared with another copy, unresolved V genes explain less than half of these, and the others have no known cause. V and J calls and clone size come straight from that table; D and trimming were deduced from the DNA. The sample includes about 98,000 clones, with approximately 78% observed a single time. The top ten clones comprise 9.5% to 10% of the sample.

Study-wide conclusions, independent of this receptor: The quantity of clinical and demographic metadata differed by source and by participant and was supplied without curation.

About this clone: Its antigen remains unidentified. Per-base qualities were not stored, and no clone one base away is much larger.

Including the terminal cysteine and phenylalanine, the CDR3 comprises 18 residues. Of the read, only the CDR3 DNA is kept; its 54 bases are in frame from base 1. The collaborating institutions used their own protocols to collect whole blood in K2EDTA tubes. For TCRbeta analysis, collaborators shipped samples as frozen whole blood, isolated PBMCs, or DNA extracted from either of those sample types. Sequencing was carried out using peripheral blood. This TCR came from a man in his 60s with active or convalescent COVID-19. The chain uses TRBV21-1 and TRBJ1-1; the table's D call TRBD1 went unverified against the DNA. TRBV21-1 is recorded as a pseudogene. The sequenced DNA is TGTGCCAGCAGCCCTCCAGGGCTAGAGACAGAGGAGAACACTGAAGCTTTCTTT. Translation gives CASSPPGLETEENTEAFF.